This passage covers 28 T cell receptor beta chains from one sample sequenced in a study of memory CD4+ T cells and cytomegalovirus serostatus. Only in-frame clones appear in the TCRdb table, and some are missing; sequencing was by immunoSEQ multiplex PCR. The data contain more than 50,000 clones, 78% of them seen just once; the ten biggest clones take up around 0.83%. The sort gate was single viable CD3+CD4+CD8-CD45RO+ cells for memory CD4+ T cells. The sequencing sample was made of memory CD4+ T cells from blood. The receptors come from an adult in good health and CMV-seronegative.

The genes are TRBV5-1 and TRBJ2-5; 10 positions match TRBD1. The V gene's germline CDR1 is SGHRS and CDR2 YFSETQ. The CDR3 length is 15 residues. Losses at the gene ends were 2 bases for V and 1 base for J; bases not matched to a gene: 2. CDR3 DNA sequence: TGCGCCAGCAGCTTTCGGACAGGGGGCCAAGAGACCCAGTACTTC. Its translation: CASSFRTGGQETQYF. The full variable domain, its missing parts supplied by reference TRBV5-1 and TRBJ2-5, is KAGVTQTPRYLIKTRGQQVTLSCSPISGHRSVSWYQQTPGQGLQFLFEYFSETQRNKGNFPGRFSGRQFSNSRSEMNVSTLELGDSALYLCASSFRTGGQETQYFGPGTRLLVL.

This clone has just a few counts. The chain recombines TRBV28 with TRBJ1-6; D not resolved. The CDR3 runs to 13 residues. With 6 bases removed from V and 6 bases from J, the gap between germline ends came to 9 bases. Germline-derived CDR1 and CDR2 are MDHEN and SYDVKM. For the CDR3, the DNA is TGTGCCAGCAGGAAAGGGATTAATTCACCCCTCCACTTT. Its translation: CASRKGINSPLHF.

The chain recombines TRBV18 with TRBJ1-2, with D possibly matching TRBD1 (6 bases). Trimming removed 3 bases from V and 8 bases from J, with 13 bases in between. Germline CDR1 and CDR2: KGHSH and LQKENI. CDR3 length: 13 amino acids. CDR3 residues: CASSPRTAPGYTF. CDR3 coding DNA: TGTGCCAGCTCACCGAGGACAGCGCCGGGCTACACCTTC.

The chain couples TRBV2 to TRBJ2-5, with unresolved D. With 8 bases removed from V and 1 base from J, the gap between germline ends came to 17 bases. The CDR3 has 15 amino acids. Per the germline V gene, CDR1 is SNHLY and CDR2 is FYNNEI. The CDR3 DNA follows: TGTGCCAGCCTTGACTCCTTTACAGCCCAAGAGACCCAGTACTTC. Translated: CASLDSFTAQETQYF.

This chain links TRBV4-1 with TRBJ2-3, with D perhaps matching TRBD1 or TRBD2 (7 bases each). This CDR3 contains 17 residues. CDR1 MGHRA and CDR2 YSYEKL come from the germline V gene. V lost 0 bases to trimming and J lost 5 bases, with 18 bases between them. The CDR3 is CASSQERAGGGRDTQYF. The CDR3 coding sequence is TGCGCCAGCAGCCAAGAGCGGGCAGGGGGAGGGAGAGATACGCAGTATTTT.

This clone was found a few times. V is TRBV27 and J is TRBJ1-6, with D tentatively TRBD1 (5 bases). Germline CDR1 and CDR2: MNHEY and SMNVEV (reference sequence). The CDR3 contains 15 residues. Trimming stripped 5 bases from V and 10 bases from J, with 18 bases between. The chain's CDR3 is CASSDRQGRVSPLHF. In DNA, the CDR3 is TGTGCCAGCAGTGACCGCCAGGGCAGAGTATCACCCCTCCACTTT.

J is TRBJ1-6 and V is TRBV5-1; D is perhaps TRBD1 (5 bases). The CDR3 spans 14 residues. V lost 6 bases and J lost 6, with 13 bases in between. CDR1 SGHRS and CDR2 YFSETQ come from the germline V gene. In DNA form, the CDR3 reads TGCGCCAGCAACCCCCTAGGGGCTAATTCACCCCTCCACTTT. It encodes CASNPLGANSPLHF.

V is TRBV11-2 and J is TRBJ2-7; 10 nucleotides align to TRBD1. Germline lookup yields CDR1 SGHAT and CDR2 FQNNGV. With V trimmed by 5 bases and J by 4 bases, 17 bases remained unmatched. The CDR3 consists of 18 residues. The CDR3 region is CASSPINRRDRGIYEQYF. The CDR3 nucleotides are TGTGCCAGCAGCCCCATTAATCGTCGGGACAGGGGAATATACGAGCAGTACTTC.

This clone was counted a few times. This rearrangement joins TRBV4-1 to TRBJ1-1, with D perhaps matching TRBD1 (5 bases). V was trimmed by 1 base and J by 3 bases, leaving 6 bases between them. The germline gives CDR1 MGHRA, CDR2 YSYEKL. The CDR3 has 13 residues. The CDR3 loop is CASSQVGDTEAFF. The CDR3 region has the DNA TGCGCCAGCAGCCAAGTGGGGGACACTGAAGCTTTCTTT.

This chain uses TRBV6-1 with TRBJ2-6; tentative D call: TRBD2 (6 bases). V dropped 0 bases and J dropped 4 bases, with 13 bases sitting between them. There are 17 residues in the CDR3. Germline CDR1 is MNHNS and CDR2 is SASEGT. For the CDR3, the DNA is TGTGCCAGCAGTGAAGCGCTTCGGGGGACCGGGGCCAACGTCCTGACTTTC. It encodes CASSEALRGTGANVLTF.

The rearrangement uses TRBV6-1 and TRBJ1-2; no definite D call. The germline V gene encodes CDR1 MNHNS and CDR2 SASEGT. The CDR3 totals 14 residues. V shed 2 bases and J shed 3 bases, with 10 bases lying between them. The chain's CDR3 is CASSEINPYYGYTF. As DNA, the CDR3 is TGTGCCAGCAGTGAAATTAACCCCTACTATGGCTACACCTTC.

The rearrangement uses TRBV10-3 and TRBJ2-1; TRBD2 matches 10 bases. The germline V gene has CDR1 ENHRY and CDR2 SYGVKD. The CDR3 length is 15 residues. V dropped 6 bases and J dropped 7; count of bases not matched to a gene: 9. This chain's CDR3 is CAIRPAGGTGNEQFF. The CDR3 coding sequence is TGTGCCATCAGACCAGCGGGGGGGACTGGGAATGAGCAGTTCTTC.

The chain combines TRBV9 with TRBJ1-3; D remains ambiguous. CDR3 length: 15 amino acids. Germline loops: CDR1 SGDLS, CDR2 YYNGEE. The ends were cut back, 5 bases at V and 0 bases at J, with 12 bases in the middle. CDR3: CASSEDGFSGNTIYF. DNA of the CDR3: TGTGCCAGCAGTGAGGACGGCTTCTCTGGAAACACCATATATTTT.

This chain joins TRBV19 and TRBJ2-2; 9 nucleotides match TRBD1. The length of the CDR3 is 16 residues. Germline lookup yields CDR1 LNHDA and CDR2 SQIVND (reference sequence). The trim removed 9 bases at V and 5 bases at J, leaving 13 bases unmatched. In nucleotides, the CDR3 is TGTGCCAGCCGTACTCCCGGGACAGGGCCTACCGGGGAGCTGTTTTTT. It encodes CASRTPGTGPTGELFF. Drawing the rest from reference TRBV19 and TRBJ2-2, the complete variable domain is DGGITQSPKYLFRKEGQNVTLSCEQNLNHDAMYWYRQDPGQGLRLIYYSQIVNDFQKGDIAEGYSVSREKKESFPLTVTSAQKNPTAFYLCASRTPGTGPTGELFFGEGSRLTVL.

This chain connects TRBV15 to TRBJ2-7, with 7 nucleotides matching TRBD1. Trimming removed 0 bases from V and 7 bases from J; junction bases left unmatched: 9. Looked up from germline, CDR1 is LNHNV and CDR2 is YYDKDF (reference sequence). The CDR3 spans 15 residues. CDR3 nucleotide sequence: TGTGCCACCAGCAGAGAACCGACAGGGTCGGGGGAGCAGTACTTC. Protein product: CATSREPTGSGEQYF.

The chain is built from TRBV5-6 and TRBJ2-3; no definite D call. V was cut by 4 bases and J by 5 bases, with 11 bases left in between. Germline-derived CDR1 and CDR2 are SGHDT and YYEEEE. The CDR3 sequence is 13 residues long. CDR3 nucleotides: TGTGCCAGCAGCCCGAGTGGGATAGATACGCAGTATTTT. Translation: CASSPSGIDTQYF.

This clone was recorded once. The CDR3 bases are TGTGCTAGTGGTTCCCCACGCCCCCTGGATACGCAGTATTTT. Protein: CASGSPRPLDTQYF. The rearrangement links TRBV12-5 to TRBJ2-3; D gene unclear. Germline CDR1 reads LGHNT; CDR2 reads FRNRAP. This CDR3 region has 14 residues. Trimming cost V 4 bases and J 6 bases, with 14 bases left between them.

The chain is built from TRBV5-6 and TRBJ1-5; the match to TRBD1 covers 9 bases. The CDR3 covers 16 residues. V was pared by 4 bases and J by 5 bases, with 10 bases of the junction left unmatched. Germline V gene lookup returns CDR1 SGHDT and CDR2 YYEEEE. The CDR3 region is CASSPDRGSAHQPQHF. DNA for the CDR3: TGTGCCAGCAGCCCGGACAGGGGTTCGGCACATCAGCCCCAGCATTTT.

The chain employs TRBV5-1 and TRBJ1-6; no clear D. The V end was cut by 7 bases, the J end by 5 bases, with 13 bases between. Germline values: CDR1 SGHRS, CDR2 YFSETQ. CDR3 length: 14 residues. The CDR3 sequence: CASARAGNNSPLHF. The CDR3 coding sequence is TGCGCCAGCGCGAGGGCGGGAAATAATTCACCCCTCCACTTT. The entire variable domain, with the rest obtained from reference TRBV5-1 and TRBJ1-6, is as follows: KAGVTQTPRYLIKTRGQQVTLSCSPISGHRSVSWYQQTPGQGLQFLFEYFSETQRNKGNFPGRFSGRQFSNSRSEMNVSTLELGDSALYLCASARAGNNSPLHFGNGTRLTVT.

As regards this clone: Other DNA sequences of this sample code for an identical CDR3. V is TRBV7-2 and J is TRBJ2-3; D might be TRBD1 (6 bases). From germline, CDR1 is SGHTA and CDR2 FQGNSA. The V and J ends lost 4 bases and 0 bases respectively, with 11 bases between them. CDR3 length: 15 residues. The CDR3 loop reads CASSSTGVSTDTQYF. CDR3 bases: TGTGCCAGCAGCTCGACAGGAGTCAGCACAGATACGCAGTATTTT. The full variable domain, rest sourced from reference TRBV7-2 and TRBJ2-3, is GAGVSQSPSNKVTEKGKDVELRCDPISGHTALYWYRQSLGQGLEFLIYFQGNSAPDKSGLPSDRFSAERTGGSVSTLTIQRTQQEDSAVYLCASSSTGVSTDTQYFGPGTRLTVL.

CDR3 in amino acids: CASSLPGQELLNTEAFF. The CDR3 DNA reads as TGTGCCAGCAGCTTGCCCGGACAGGAACTTTTGAACACTGAAGCTTTCTTT. The V call is TRBV5-6, the J call TRBJ1-1; TRBD1 aligns across 7 bases. Germline V lookup: CDR1 SGHDT, CDR2 YYEEEE. The ends lost 1 base at V and 0 bases at J; junction bases unmatched: 9. The CDR3 runs to 17 residues.

In DNA form, the CDR3 reads TGCGCCAGCAGCCAAGTCGCCGGGACCTATGGCTACACCTTC. It codes for CASSQVAGTYGYTF. The J gene is TRBJ1-2, the V gene TRBV4-1; a possible D gene is TRBD1 (5 bases). There are 14 residues in the CDR3. Germline V gives CDR1 MGHRA, CDR2 YSYEKL. The V and J ends lost 1 base and 4 bases respectively, with 10 bases between them.

J is TRBJ1-5 and V is TRBV19; 8 nucleotides agree with TRBD1. The CDR3 is 16 residues long. Germline lookup yields CDR1 LNHDA and CDR2 SQIVND (reference sequence). V shed 0 bases, J shed 6 bases, and the junction held 7 bases outside the gene matches. Here the CDR3 reads CASSIESGGAGQPQHF. The CDR3 DNA reads TGTGCCAGTAGTATAGAATCAGGGGGCGCGGGTCAGCCCCAGCATTTT.

This chain connects TRBV19 to TRBJ2-3; 8 positions agree with TRBD2. The germline CDR1 and CDR2 sequences are LNHDA and SQIVND (reference sequence). The CDR3 has 16 residues. V trimming: 6 bases; J trimming: 8 bases; junction bases outside the gene matches: 16. The CDR3 sequence is CASSTPRGQSGGTQYF. The CDR3 region has the DNA TGTGCCAGTAGCACACCCCGGGGGCAAAGCGGGGGTACGCAGTATTTT.

V is TRBV4-2 and J is TRBJ2-2; D ambiguous. The V and J ends lost 0 bases and 4 bases respectively, with 9 bases between them. The germline CDR1 and CDR2 sequences are LGHNA and YNFKEQ. This CDR3 comprises 15 residues. For the CDR3, the DNA is TGTGCCAGCAGCCAAGAAGAACACTCCACCGGGGAGCTGTTTTTT. It specifies CASSQEEHSTGELFF.

The J gene is TRBJ1-2, the V gene TRBV30; 8 nucleotides agree with TRBD1. Germline V gene data show CDR1 as GTSNPN and CDR2 as SVGIG (reference sequence). The CDR3 length is 14 residues. Germline trimming cut 3 bases from V and 5 bases from J; bases unmatched to any gene: 8. The CDR3 nucleotides read TGTGCCTGGAGCGCGATTCAGGGGGCGTATGGCTACACCTTC. This encodes CAWSAIQGAYGYTF. Looking up the rest from reference TRBV30 and TRBJ1-2 gives the full variable domain: SQTIHQWPATLVQPVGSPLSLECTVEGTSNPNLYWYRQAAGRGLQLLFYSVGIGQISSEVPQNLSASRPQDRQFILSSKKLLLSDSGFYLCAWSAIQGAYGYTFGSGTRLTVV.

This clone was seen a single time. The chain recombines TRBV7-2 with TRBJ1-4, with D perhaps matching TRBD1 (6 bases). This CDR3 is built from 14 residues. V lost 4 bases and J lost 8, with 14 bases in between. CDR1 SGHTA and CDR2 FQGNSA come from the germline V gene. For the CDR3, the DNA is TGTGCCAGCAGCTCCGAATGGGGGCAGGAAAAACTGTTTTTT. As protein: CASSSEWGQEKLFF.

On this clone: The identical CDR3 is also encoded by other nucleotide sequences in the sample. This chain joins TRBV27 and TRBJ1-2; D gene uncertain. Trimming removed 6 bases from V and 3 bases from J, with 8 bases in between. Germline CDR1 is MNHEY and CDR2 is SMNVEV (reference sequence). The CDR3 loop spans 12 amino acids. The CDR3 region has the DNA TGTGCCAGCAGGGAAGGGTACTATGGCTACACCTTC. Translating gives CASREGYYGYTF.